Shown below are 28 T cell receptor beta chains from a single sample sequenced in a study of blood T cell repertoires in COVID-19. Libraries were prepared by immunoSEQ multiplex PCR; TCRdb keeps only in-frame clonotypes and omits some of them. This sample has roughly 200,000 clones; almost 90% occur once, and the top ten carry approximately 0.62%. Source material: peripheral blood. These receptors all come from a man aged 50-59 years with acute or convalescent COVID-19.

Only one count was recorded for this clone. This chain connects TRBV11-2 to TRBJ1-4, with 9 bases that match TRBD1. V was clipped by 5 bases and J by 1 base; unmatched bases: 8. The CDR3 runs 17 residues. Germline CDR1 SGHAT, CDR2 FQNNGV. CDR3 in DNA: TGTGCCAGCAGCGGAGGACAGGGGACTTTAACTAATGAAAAACTGTTTTTT. This encodes CASSGGQGTLTNEKLFF.

The chain uses TRBV4-2 and TRBJ1-1; tentatively, D is TRBD1 (5 bases). The CDR3 is 13 amino acids. Per germline, CDR1 LGHNA and CDR2 YNFKEQ. V lost 0 bases and J lost 4, with 6 bases in between. The DNA of the CDR3 is TGTGCCAGCAGCCAAGAGGGGCCCACTGAAGCTTTCTTT. Residues: CASSQEGPTEAFF.

The chain recombines TRBV5-8 with TRBJ1-2, with 7 bases that match TRBD1. Germline V gene sequence: CDR1 SGHTS, CDR2 YDEGEE. The CDR3 runs 14 residues. J gave up 4 bases and V 4 bases, and 7 bases lay outside the gene matches. This CDR3 reads CASSLKQGSYGYTF. The CDR3 coding sequence is TGTGCCAGCAGCCTGAAACAGGGGTCCTATGGCTACACCTTC.

The rearrangement links TRBV29-1 to TRBJ2-7, with 9 bases identical to TRBD1. Germline V gene data show CDR1 as SQVTM and CDR2 as ANQGSEA. With V trimmed by 7 bases and J by 3 bases, 4 bases remained unmatched. This CDR3 has 12 amino acids. The CDR3 sequence is CSAGTGFYEQYF. DNA of the CDR3: TGCAGCGCCGGGACAGGGTTCTACGAGCAGTACTTC.

The chain combines TRBV9 with TRBJ2-3, with 7 bases that match TRBD1. This CDR3 has 15 residues. J was trimmed by 6 bases and V by 0 bases; bases with no gene match: 7. The germline V gene has CDR1 SGDLS and CDR2 YYNGEE. CDR3 DNA sequence: TGTGCCAGCAGCGTAGCTGGACAGGAGAGGGATACGCAGTATTTT. This sequence encodes CASSVAGQERDTQYF.

V gene TRBV9 combines with J gene TRBJ2-2; 12 nucleotides align to TRBD2. Germline trimming cut 1 base from V and 4 bases from J; bases unmatched to any gene: 5. The CDR3 has 17 residues. CDR1 is SGDLS and CDR2 is YYNGEE in the germline V gene. The CDR3 nucleotides read TGTGCCAGCAGCGTACTTGGACTAGCGGGAAGCACCGGGGAGCTGTTTTTT. Encoded protein: CASSVLGLAGSTGELFF.

The gene calls are TRBV27 and TRBJ2-1; 9 positions agree with TRBD2. V lost 2 bases to trimming and J lost 6 bases; unmatched junction nucleotides: 17. The germline V gene encodes CDR1 MNHEY and CDR2 SMNVEV (reference sequence). CDR3 size: 19 residues. For the CDR3, the DNA is TGTGCCAGCAGTTTACGGGGCGGGGGGGCCACAATTAGCCCCAATGAGCAGTTCTTC. Translating it yields CASSLRGGGATISPNEQFF.

V is TRBV3-1 (or the pseudogene TRBV3-2) and J is TRBJ2-1, with 9 bases identical to TRBD2. Losses at the gene ends were 1 base for V and 3 bases for J; bases not matched to a gene: 4. The CDR3 extends over 16 amino acids. Germline V CDR1 and CDR2: LGHDT, YNNKEL (reference sequence). CDR3 residues: CASSQVRLADYNEQFF. CDR3 DNA sequence: TGTGCCAGCAGCCAAGTCAGACTAGCGGACTACAATGAGCAGTTCTTC.

This clone was observed a single time. The chain links TRBV4-3 to TRBJ1-1, with TRBD1 as a possible D gene (5 bases). The V gene lost 0 bases and the J gene lost 0 bases, with 14 bases spanning the gap. Germline lookup yields CDR1 LGHNA and CDR2 YSLEER. CDR3 length: 17 amino acids. CDR3 coding DNA: TGCGCCAGCAGCCAAGATCGACGGGGGGGAATGAACACTGAAGCTTTCTTT. Amino acid sequence: CASSQDRRGGMNTEAFF.

The rearrangement uses TRBV29-1 and TRBJ1-2; 8 bases match TRBD1. Germline V gene data show CDR1 as SQVTM and CDR2 as ANQGSEA. V shed 4 bases, J shed 7 bases, and the junction held 5 bases outside the gene matches. The CDR3 totals 12 residues. The CDR3 DNA is TGCAGCGTTGGGGACAGGTATATTGGCTACACCTTC. Translated: CSVGDRYIGYTF.

This clone was recorded only once. This sequence joins TRBV5-1 and TRBJ2-1, with 8 bases aligning to TRBD1. CDR1 and CDR2 (germline): SGHRS, YFSETQ. V trimming: 4 bases; J trimming: 6 bases; junction bases outside the gene matches: 9. The CDR3 length is 15 residues. The CDR3 sequence: CASSRSQGAGNEQFF. The CDR3 DNA sequence: TGCGCCAGCAGCCGTAGCCAGGGGGCTGGCAATGAGCAGTTCTTC.

V gene TRBV19 combines with J gene TRBJ2-6; 10 nucleotides align to TRBD1. Germline V gene lookup returns CDR1 LNHDA and CDR2 SQIVND (reference sequence). This CDR3 is 18 amino acids long. Germline trimming cut 3 bases from V and 4 bases from J; bases unmatched to any gene: 9. CDR3: CASSMVGTGAAGANVLTF. The CDR3 DNA follows: TGTGCCAGTAGTATGGTGGGGACAGGGGCGGCCGGGGCCAACGTCCTGACTTTC.

CDR3 region: CASSLWTGSSYNEQFF. CDR3 DNA sequence: TGTGCCAGCAGCTTATGGACCGGGAGTTCCTACAATGAGCAGTTCTTC. The chain carries TRBV7-2 and TRBJ2-1; D is possibly TRBD2 (6 bases). V lost 2 bases, J lost 1 base, and 12 bases lay in between. The germline V gene has CDR1 SGHTA and CDR2 FQGNSA. CDR3 length: 16 amino acids.

The chain has TRBV28 and TRBJ2-3; the match to TRBD2 covers 12 bases. CDR1 and CDR2 from the germline V gene are MDHEN and SYDVKM. The CDR3 consists of 18 residues. V lost 10 bases to trimming and J lost 2 bases; unmatched junction nucleotides: 16. CDR3 residues: CAISVGSSGGAFTDTQYF. The CDR3 DNA follows: TGTGCCATCAGCGTTGGGTCTAGCGGGGGGGCTTTCACAGATACGCAGTATTTT.

This clone was seen more than once but under ten times. This rearrangement joins TRBV7-9 to TRBJ1-3; D possibly corresponds to TRBD1 (5 bases). Germline V gene data show CDR1 as SEHNR and CDR2 as FQNEAQ (reference sequence). CDR3 size: 16 residues. Trimming shortened V by 1 base and J by 0 bases, and 10 bases separated the two germline ends. The CDR3 DNA reads as TGTGCCAGCAGCTTAGGGCAGGGAATCTCTGGAAACACCATATATTTT. Translating it yields CASSLGQGISGNTIYF. Combining the CDR3 with reference TRBV7-9 and TRBJ1-3 gives the whole variable domain DTGVSQNPRHKITKRGQNVTFRCDPISEHNRLYWYRQTLGQGPEFLTYFQNEAQLEKSRLLSDRFSAERPKGSFSTLEIQRTEQGDSAMYLCASSLGQGISGNTIYFGEGSWLTVV.

This sequence joins TRBV7-2 and TRBJ2-3; D remains ambiguous. The V end was cut by 2 bases, the J end by 2 bases, with 8 bases between. The CDR3 totals 14 residues. Germline CDR1 is SGHTA and CDR2 is FQGNSA. For the CDR3, the DNA is TGTGCCAGCAGCTTATCGCTAGACACAGATACGCAGTATTTT. Translated, it gives CASSLSLDTDTQYF.

V is TRBV7-9 and J is TRBJ2-3; TRBD1 might be the D (6 bases). Germline lookup yields CDR1 SEHNR and CDR2 FQNEAQ (reference sequence). CDR3 length: 15 amino acids. Trimming took off 5 bases at V and 0 bases at J, with 12 bases between the two ends. The CDR3 here is CASSHDRFSTDTQYF. The CDR3, as DNA: TGTGCCAGCAGCCATGACAGGTTTAGCACAGATACGCAGTATTTT.

The chain recombines TRBV5-4 with TRBJ2-2, with D hard to call. Germline CDR1 and CDR2: SGHNT and YYREEE (reference sequence). The CDR3 totals 14 residues. With 4 bases removed from V and 1 base from J, the gap between germline ends came to 8 bases. In DNA form, the CDR3 reads TGTGCCAGCAGCCAAAAAAAGAACACCGGGGAGCTGTTTTTT. It translates to CASSQKKNTGELFF.

The chain couples TRBV10-3 to TRBJ2-7; D is possibly TRBD2 (6 bases). CDR3 length equals 13 residues. The germline V and J ends were trimmed by 4 bases and 5 bases, with 12 bases remaining between them. Germline V gene sequence: CDR1 ENHRY, CDR2 SYGVKD. The CDR3: CAISGLANDEQYV. DNA for the CDR3: TGTGCCATCAGTGGCCTAGCGAACGACGAGCAGTACGTC.

This clone has more than one count but fewer than ten. This rearrangement joins TRBV10-3 to TRBJ2-2; D is perhaps TRBD2 (6 bases). The CDR3 is 14 residues long. Deletions cut 4 bases from V and 5 bases from J, with 11 bases between. CDR1 ENHRY and CDR2 SYGVKD come from the germline V gene. The CDR3 coding sequence is TGTGCCATCAGTGGAAGCGGGCGGACCGGGGAGCTGTTTTTT. Amino acids: CAISGSGRTGELFF.

This clone was seen a handful of times. The chain links TRBV28 to TRBJ2-2, with a possible D match to TRBD2 (6 bases). V gave up 4 bases and J gave up 7 bases, with 16 bases separating them. From germline, CDR1 is MDHEN and CDR2 SYDVKM. The CDR3 contains 15 residues. The CDR3 here is CASSSPGGPNGELFF. The CDR3 DNA reads TGTGCCAGCAGTTCCCCAGGAGGGCCTAACGGGGAGCTGTTTTTT.

In its sample, this clone was seen once. The chain recombines TRBV18 with TRBJ1-6; 7 positions agree with TRBD1. The length of the CDR3 is 16 residues. Germline CDR1 is KGHSH and CDR2 is LQKENI. The V and J ends lost 4 bases and 5 bases, in that order; junction bases with no gene match: 8. The CDR3 is CASSQGQTLDNSPLHF. As DNA, the CDR3 is TGTGCCAGCTCACAGGGACAGACCCTTGATAATTCACCCCTCCACTTT.

The chain uses TRBV10-3 and TRBJ2-2, with D possibly matching TRBD1 (6 bases). The germline gives CDR1 ENHRY, CDR2 SYGVKD. The ends were cut back, 6 bases at V and 2 bases at J, with 10 bases in the middle. This CDR3 contains 14 residues. The CDR3 DNA reads TGTGCCATCAGGAGACAGGTTAACACCGGGGAGCTGTTTTTT. It encodes CAIRRQVNTGELFF.

This clone showed up just a few times. The chain links TRBV19 to TRBJ2-4; TRBD1 might be the D (5 bases). V lost 7 bases and J lost 2, with 21 bases in between. The CDR3 contains 17 residues. Germline assignment: CDR1 LNHDA and CDR2 SQIVND (reference sequence). CDR3: CASTPLGAGFSKNIQYF. CDR3 in DNA: TGTGCCAGTACACCCCTAGGGGCAGGGTTTTCCAAAAACATTCAGTACTTC.

The gene calls are TRBV5-1 and TRBJ1-1; D gene uncertain. Between the trimmed V and J ends, which lost 0 bases and 1 base, there was a span of 10 bases. The CDR3 runs to 15 residues. Germline CDR1 SGHRS, CDR2 YFSETQ. CDR3 coding DNA: TGCGCCAGCAGCTTGGATGACGGCGGGAACACTGAAGCTTTCTTT. It translates to CASSLDDGGNTEAFF.

This rearrangement joins TRBV19 to TRBJ2-1; the match to TRBD1 covers 9 bases. V shed 4 bases and J 3 bases; nucleotides not matched to a gene: 4. The CDR3 sequence is 15 residues long. Germline assignment: CDR1 LNHDA and CDR2 SQIVND (reference sequence). In DNA, the CDR3 is TGTGCCAGTAGTACCACAGGGGGCCACTACAATGAGCAGTTCTTC. It encodes CASSTTGGHYNEQFF.

V usage is TRBV14 and J usage is TRBJ1-5; the D gene is possibly TRBD1 (5 bases). Trimming pared 1 base from V and 0 bases from J, leaving 31 bases between. CDR1 and CDR2 from the germline V gene are SGHDN and FVKESK. CDR3 length: 23 amino acids. CDR3 sequence reads: CASSQAPGCGRVGLSYSNQPQHF. CDR3 nucleotides: TGTGCCAGCAGCCAAGCCCCCGGTTGCGGCAGGGTGGGGTTGTCCTATAGCAATCAGCCCCAGCATTTT.

This rearrangement joins TRBV18 to TRBJ2-3, with 11 nucleotides matching TRBD2. Germline lookup yields CDR1 KGHSH and CDR2 LQKENI. V was clipped by 4 bases and J by 2 bases; unmatched bases: 2. The CDR3 runs to 15 residues. The CDR3 DNA is TGTGCCAGCTCACGACTAGCGGGATCCACAGATACGCAGTATTTT. Translated, it gives CASSRLAGSTDTQYF.